The rows below give T cell receptor beta chains drawn from one sample of a study of T cells after yellow fever vaccination. TCRdb analysed the 5' RACE reads with MiXCR anew, one entry per CDR3 protein. The table records tens of thousands of distinct CDR3 sequences, around 7% of them present only once. This specimen consisted of CD8+ T cells sorted from PBMCs, obtained on the day of the yellow fever booster vaccination. The receptors here all came from a young man who received the YFV17D yellow fever vaccine. The CDR3 runs from the conserved cysteine through the conserved F or W. Fields, in order: J gene, clone size, V gene, CDR3 protein. Expanded clones get a size class; other rows say once, few or many, or leave the size out.

J: TRBJ1-1; size: few; V: TRBV7-9; CDR3: CASGDLTEAFF
J: TRBJ2-7; size: few; V: TRBV20-1; CDR3: CSAAGPNPYEQYF
J: TRBJ2-1; size: few; V: TRBV20-1; CDR3: CSARNSGTSGNEQFF
J: TRBJ2-2; size: many; V: TRBV12-3/TRBV12-4; CDR3: CASSSRDLAVANTGELFF
J: TRBJ1-1; size: -; V: TRBV20-1; CDR3: CSAREWGKNTEAFF
J: TRBJ2-7; size: -; V: TRBV19; CDR3: CASSIAFPGNHEQYF
J: TRBJ2-5; size: -; V: TRBV28; CDR3: CAISLSASGAYQETQYF
J: TRBJ2-3; size: -; V: TRBV7-2; CDR3: CASRKLAERGDTQYF
J: TRBJ1-5; size: few; V: TRBV10-1; CDR3: CASSERQGGDQPQHF
J: TRBJ2-7; size: -; V: TRBV27; CDR3: CASSPLGGRTEQYF